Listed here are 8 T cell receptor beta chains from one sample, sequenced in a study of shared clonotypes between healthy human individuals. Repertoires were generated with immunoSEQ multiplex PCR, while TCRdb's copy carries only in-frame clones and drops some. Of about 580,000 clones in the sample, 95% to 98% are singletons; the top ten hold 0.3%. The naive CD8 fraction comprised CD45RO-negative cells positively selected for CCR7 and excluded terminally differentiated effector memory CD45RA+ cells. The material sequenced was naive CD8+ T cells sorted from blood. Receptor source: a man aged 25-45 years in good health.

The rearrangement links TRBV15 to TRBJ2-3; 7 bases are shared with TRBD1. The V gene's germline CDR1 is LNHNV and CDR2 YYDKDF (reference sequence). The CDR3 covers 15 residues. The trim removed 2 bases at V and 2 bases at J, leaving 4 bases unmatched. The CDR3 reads CATSRPGTDTDTQYF. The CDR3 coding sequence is TGTGCCACCAGCAGACCAGGGACAGACACAGATACGCAGTATTTT.

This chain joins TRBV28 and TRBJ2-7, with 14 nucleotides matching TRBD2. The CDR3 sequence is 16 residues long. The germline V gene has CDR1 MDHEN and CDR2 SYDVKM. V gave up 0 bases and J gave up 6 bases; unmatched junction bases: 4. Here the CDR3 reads CASSLWRTSGRFEQYF. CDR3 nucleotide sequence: TGTGCCAGCAGTTTATGGCGGACTAGCGGGAGGTTCGAGCAGTACTTC.

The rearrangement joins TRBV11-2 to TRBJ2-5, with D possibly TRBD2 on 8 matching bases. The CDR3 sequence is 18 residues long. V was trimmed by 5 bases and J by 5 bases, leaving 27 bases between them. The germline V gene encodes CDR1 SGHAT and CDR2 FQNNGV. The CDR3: CASSQGGMVAGRDETQYF. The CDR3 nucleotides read TGTGCCAGCAGCCAGGGGGGGATGGTAGCGGGACGTGATGAGACCCAGTACTTC. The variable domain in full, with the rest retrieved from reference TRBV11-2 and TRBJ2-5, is EAGVAQSPRYKIIEKRQSVAFWCNPISGHATLYWYQQILGQGPKLLIQFQNNGVVDDSQLPKDRFSAERLKGVDSTLKIQPAKLEDSAVYLCASSQGGMVAGRDETQYFGPGTRLLVL.

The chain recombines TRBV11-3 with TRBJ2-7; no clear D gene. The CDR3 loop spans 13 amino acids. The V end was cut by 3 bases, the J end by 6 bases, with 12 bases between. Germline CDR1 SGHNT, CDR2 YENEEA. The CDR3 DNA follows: TGTGCCAGCAGCTTTACTCTGGCTACCGAGCAGTACTTC. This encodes CASSFTLATEQYF.

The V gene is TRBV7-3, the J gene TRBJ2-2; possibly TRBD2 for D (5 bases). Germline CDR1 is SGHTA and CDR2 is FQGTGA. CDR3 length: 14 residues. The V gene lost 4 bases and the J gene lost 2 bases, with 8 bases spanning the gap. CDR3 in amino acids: CASSSRENTGELFF. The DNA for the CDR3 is TGTGCCAGCAGCTCCCGGGAAAACACCGGGGAGCTGTTTTTT.

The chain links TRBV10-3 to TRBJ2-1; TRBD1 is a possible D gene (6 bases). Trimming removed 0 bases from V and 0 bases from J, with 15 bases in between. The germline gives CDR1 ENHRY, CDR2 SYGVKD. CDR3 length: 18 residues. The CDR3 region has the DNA TGTGCCATCAGTGAGTCTGTTGGCCAGGGGTTCTCCTACAATGAGCAGTTCTTC. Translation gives CAISESVGQGFSYNEQFF.

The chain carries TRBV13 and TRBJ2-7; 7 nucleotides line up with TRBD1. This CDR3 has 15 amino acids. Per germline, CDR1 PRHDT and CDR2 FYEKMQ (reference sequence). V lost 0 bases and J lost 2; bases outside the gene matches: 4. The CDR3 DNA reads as TGTGCCAGCAGCTTAGGGGCAGGGGGTCCCTACGAGCAGTACTTC. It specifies CASSLGAGGPYEQYF.

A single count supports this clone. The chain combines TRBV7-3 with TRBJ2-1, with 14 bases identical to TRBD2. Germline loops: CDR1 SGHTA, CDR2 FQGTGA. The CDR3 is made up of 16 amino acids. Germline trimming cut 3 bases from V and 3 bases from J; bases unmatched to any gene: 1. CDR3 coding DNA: TGTGCCAGCAGCTTGGGACTAGCGGGAGTCTACAATGAGCAGTTCTTC. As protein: CASSLGLAGVYNEQFF.